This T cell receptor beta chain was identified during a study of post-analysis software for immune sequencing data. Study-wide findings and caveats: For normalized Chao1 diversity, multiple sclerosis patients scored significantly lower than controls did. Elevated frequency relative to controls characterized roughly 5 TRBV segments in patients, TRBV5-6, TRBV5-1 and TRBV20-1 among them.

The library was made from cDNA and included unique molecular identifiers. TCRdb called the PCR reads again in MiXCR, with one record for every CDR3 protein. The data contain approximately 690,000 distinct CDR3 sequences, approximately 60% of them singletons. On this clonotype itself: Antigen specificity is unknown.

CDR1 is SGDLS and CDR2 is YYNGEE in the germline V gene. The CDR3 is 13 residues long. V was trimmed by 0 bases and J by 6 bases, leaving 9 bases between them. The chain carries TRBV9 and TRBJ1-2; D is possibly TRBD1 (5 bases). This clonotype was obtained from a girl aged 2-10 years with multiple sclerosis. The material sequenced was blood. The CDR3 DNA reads TGTGCCAGCAGCGTAGATGGGGGTGATGGCTACACCTTC. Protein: CASSVDGGDGYTF.